These T cell receptor beta chains were read from a single sample in a study of shared clonotypes between healthy human individuals. The protocol was immunoSEQ multiplex PCR, while the TCRdb copy is restricted to in-frame clones and leaves out a portion. The sample has fewer than 1.6 million clones; just under 99% are singletons. Sequencing used naive CD4+ T cells sorted from blood. The receptor source for this set is a young man in good health. CDR3s include the opening cysteine and the closing phenylalanine or tryptophan. Each record gives: D gene, clone size, J gene, V gene, CDR3 protein, CDR3 DNA. D genes are given only for firm matches. The size field is filled for only some rows; it gives once, few, many or a size class.

d_gene: -
abundance: -
j_gene: TRBJ2-7
v_gene: TRBV5-1
CDR3aa: CASSFKIKGEQYF
CDR3nt: TGCGCCAGCAGCTTTAAGATCAAAGGCGAGCAGTACTTC

d_gene: -
abundance: -
j_gene: TRBJ1-2
v_gene: TRBV5-4
CDR3aa: CASAIEVGTNGYTF
CDR3nt: TGTGCCAGCGCTATCGAGGTTGGCACAAATGGCTACACCTTC

d_gene: TRBD2
abundance: -
j_gene: TRBJ2-7
v_gene: TRBV28
CDR3aa: CASSPLAGVEYEQYF
CDR3nt: TGTGCCAGCAGTCCCCTAGCGGGAGTTGAGTACGAGCAGTACTTC

d_gene: -
abundance: -
j_gene: TRBJ1-4
v_gene: TRBV18
CDR3aa: CASSPRPTNEKLFF
CDR3nt: TGTGCCAGCTCACCTCGGCCAACTAATGAAAAACTGTTTTTT

d_gene: TRBD1
abundance: -
j_gene: TRBJ2-5
v_gene: TRBV18
CDR3aa: CASSPTTGVQETQYF
CDR3nt: TGTGCCAGCTCACCGACGACAGGGGTTCAAGAGACCCAGTACTTC

d_gene: TRBD1
abundance: -
j_gene: TRBJ2-1
v_gene: TRBV29-1
CDR3aa: CSVVNTGQLGDEQFF
CDR3nt: TGCAGCGTTGTTAACACGGGACAGCTGGGCGATGAGCAGTTCTTC

d_gene: TRBD2
abundance: -
j_gene: TRBJ2-5
v_gene: TRBV9
CDR3aa: CASSVSGRWETQYF
CDR3nt: TGTGCCAGCAGCGTTAGCGGGAGGTGGGAGACCCAGTACTTC

d_gene: TRBD2
abundance: -
j_gene: TRBJ2-3
v_gene: TRBV10-3
CDR3aa: CAISVGRGGTDTQYF
CDR3nt: TGTGCCATCAGTGTCGGGCGGGGGGGTACAGATACGCAGTATTTT

d_gene: -
abundance: -
j_gene: TRBJ2-7
v_gene: TRBV5-1
CDR3aa: CASSLGGGAVSYEQYF
CDR3nt: TGCGCCAGCAGCTTGGGGGGCGGAGCAGTTTCCTACGAGCAGTACTTC

d_gene: -
abundance: -
j_gene: TRBJ2-1
v_gene: TRBV7-2
CDR3aa: CASSSSVGVNYLWNEQFF
CDR3nt: TGTGCCAGCAGCTCCAGTGTGGGCGTCAACTACCTTTGGAATGAGCAGTTCTTC

d_gene: TRBD2
abundance: -
j_gene: TRBJ2-7
v_gene: TRBV29-1
CDR3aa: CSVGTSLSSYEQYF
CDR3nt: TGCAGCGTGGGGACTAGCCTATCCTCCTACGAGCAGTACTTC

d_gene: -
abundance: -
j_gene: TRBJ1-1
v_gene: TRBV18
CDR3aa: CASSPSMGNTEAFF
CDR3nt: TGTGCCAGCTCACCAAGCATGGGAAACACTGAAGCTTTCTTT

d_gene: -
abundance: -
j_gene: TRBJ2-7
v_gene: TRBV19
CDR3aa: CASTRQLDSYEQYF
CDR3nt: TGTGCCAGTACCAGGCAACTGGACTCCTACGAGCAGTACTTC

d_gene: -
abundance: once
j_gene: TRBJ1-5
v_gene: TRBV6-1
CDR3aa: CASIKTGGAEQPQHF
CDR3nt: TGTGCCAGCATCAAGACAGGCGGGGCAGAACAGCCCCAGCATTTT

d_gene: TRBD2
abundance: -
j_gene: TRBJ2-1
v_gene: TRBV27
CDR3aa: CASSLLAGGPWYNEQFF
CDR3nt: TGTGCCAGCAGTTTACTAGCGGGAGGGCCTTGGTACAATGAGCAGTTCTTC

d_gene: -
abundance: -
j_gene: TRBJ1-5
v_gene: TRBV6-1
CDR3aa: CASSARALWGYSNQPQHF
CDR3nt: TGTGCCAGCAGTGCCAGGGCCTTGTGGGGGTATAGCAATCAGCCCCAGCATTTT

d_gene: TRBD1
abundance: -
j_gene: TRBJ2-7
v_gene: TRBV2
CDR3aa: CASRTGQGVSYEQYF
CDR3nt: TGTGCCAGCAGAACAGGACAGGGCGTTTCCTACGAGCAGTACTTC

d_gene: -
abundance: -
j_gene: TRBJ1-2
v_gene: TRBV29-1
CDR3aa: CSVRRAGSDYGYTF
CDR3nt: TGCAGCGTAAGGCGGGCAGGGAGCGACTATGGCTACACCTTC

d_gene: -
abundance: -
j_gene: TRBJ2-7
v_gene: TRBV7-9
CDR3aa: CASSLVASGVYEQYF
CDR3nt: TGTGCCAGCAGCTTAGTGGCTTCGGGGGTCTACGAGCAGTACTTC

d_gene: -
abundance: -
j_gene: TRBJ1-1
v_gene: TRBV7-3
CDR3aa: CASSLGANTEAFF
CDR3nt: TGTGCCAGCAGCTTAGGGGCAAACACTGAAGCTTTCTTT

d_gene: TRBD2
abundance: -
j_gene: TRBJ2-7
v_gene: TRBV5-6
CDR3aa: CASSILLGREGREQYF
CDR3nt: TGTGCCAGCAGCATTCTCTTAGGGCGGGAGGGCCGCGAGCAGTACTTC

d_gene: TRBD1
abundance: -
j_gene: TRBJ1-3
v_gene: TRBV30
CDR3aa: CAWRGQGIGNTIYF
CDR3nt: TGTGCCTGGAGGGGACAGGGGATTGGAAACACCATATATTTT

d_gene: -
abundance: -
j_gene: TRBJ1-3
v_gene: TRBV28
CDR3aa: CASRITGNTIYF
CDR3nt: TGTGCCAGCAGGATAACAGGAAACACCATATATTTT

d_gene: TRBD1
abundance: once
j_gene: TRBJ2-7
v_gene: TRBV6-1
CDR3aa: CASSSGTTGGYEQYF
CDR3nt: TGTGCCAGCAGTTCTGGGACCACAGGGGGCTACGAGCAGTACTTC

d_gene: TRBD2
abundance: -
j_gene: TRBJ2-7
v_gene: TRBV7-2
CDR3aa: CASSRPTGLAGVGEQYF
CDR3nt: TGTGCCAGCAGCCGACCTACAGGACTAGCGGGAGTTGGGGAGCAGTACTTC

d_gene: -
abundance: -
j_gene: TRBJ2-2
v_gene: TRBV18
CDR3aa: CASSPKAAGELFF
CDR3nt: TGTGCCAGCTCACCTAAAGCAGCCGGGGAGCTGTTTTTT

d_gene: TRBD2
abundance: -
j_gene: TRBJ2-2
v_gene: TRBV28
CDR3aa: CASSWRTSGGARRTGELFF
CDR3nt: TGTGCCAGCAGTTGGAGGACTAGCGGGGGCGCAAGGCGCACCGGGGAGCTGTTTTTT

d_gene: -
abundance: -
j_gene: TRBJ2-7
v_gene: TRBV19
CDR3aa: CASSKLPVVAYEQYF
CDR3nt: TGTGCCAGTAGTAAGTTGCCCGTGGTGGCCTACGAGCAGTACTTC

d_gene: -
abundance: -
j_gene: TRBJ2-7
v_gene: TRBV6-1
CDR3aa: CASQNVVYEQYF
CDR3nt: TGTGCCAGCCAAAACGTAGTCTACGAGCAGTACTTC

d_gene: -
abundance: -
j_gene: TRBJ2-2
v_gene: TRBV5-6
CDR3aa: CASSFPRQRNTGELFF
CDR3nt: TGTGCCAGCAGCTTTCCGCGACAGAGGAACACCGGGGAGCTGTTTTTT

d_gene: TRBD2
abundance: -
j_gene: TRBJ2-5
v_gene: TRBV5-6
CDR3aa: CASSLRGVPYETQYF
CDR3nt: TGTGCCAGCAGCTTGCGGGGGGTGCCTTATGAGACCCAGTACTTC

d_gene: -
abundance: -
j_gene: TRBJ2-3
v_gene: TRBV6-1
CDR3aa: CASSLTPDSADTQYF
CDR3nt: TGTGCCAGCAGCTTGACACCCGACAGCGCGGATACGCAGTATTTT

d_gene: -
abundance: -
j_gene: TRBJ2-7
v_gene: TRBV28
CDR3aa: CASRLAEGGSYF
CDR3nt: TGTGCCAGCAGATTAGCGGAAGGCGGGTCGTACTTC

d_gene: TRBD1
abundance: -
j_gene: TRBJ2-7
v_gene: TRBV4-1
CDR3aa: CASSRGQGASYEQYF
CDR3nt: TGCGCCAGCAGCCGAGGACAGGGGGCATCCTACGAGCAGTACTTC

d_gene: -
abundance: -
j_gene: TRBJ2-3
v_gene: TRBV5-1
CDR3aa: CASSGDTSTDTQYF
CDR3nt: TGCGCCAGCAGCGGGGACACTAGCACAGATACGCAGTATTTT

d_gene: -
abundance: -
j_gene: TRBJ2-3
v_gene: TRBV25-1
CDR3aa: CASSEYSGTDTQYF
CDR3nt: TGTGCCAGCAGTGAATATTCTGGCACAGATACGCAGTATTTT

d_gene: -
abundance: -
j_gene: TRBJ2-6
v_gene: TRBV9
CDR3aa: CASSVDVNSGANVLTF
CDR3nt: TGTGCCAGCAGCGTAGACGTTAACTCTGGGGCCAACGTCCTGACTTTC

d_gene: TRBD2
abundance: -
j_gene: TRBJ2-7
v_gene: TRBV7-2
CDR3aa: CASRLRLAGSYEQYF
CDR3nt: TGTGCCAGCAGACTAAGACTAGCGGGGAGTTACGAGCAGTACTTC

d_gene: TRBD1
abundance: -
j_gene: TRBJ2-2
v_gene: TRBV11-2
CDR3aa: CASSLDPPTGANTGELFF
CDR3nt: TGTGCCAGCAGCTTAGACCCCCCGACAGGGGCGAACACCGGGGAGCTGTTTTTT

d_gene: -
abundance: -
j_gene: TRBJ2-7
v_gene: TRBV5-1
CDR3aa: CASRGGNRPSYEQYF
CDR3nt: TGCGCCAGCAGGGGGGGCAACCGACCCTCCTACGAGCAGTACTTC

d_gene: TRBD2
abundance: -
j_gene: TRBJ2-2
v_gene: TRBV2
CDR3aa: CASTYDGTRYGELFF
CDR3nt: TGTGCCAGCACCTACGATGGGACTAGATACGGGGAGCTGTTTTTT

d_gene: TRBD2
abundance: -
j_gene: TRBJ2-7
v_gene: TRBV19
CDR3aa: CASSRRGYYEQYF
CDR3nt: TGTGCCAGTAGTAGGCGGGGGTACTACGAGCAGTACTTC

d_gene: TRBD1
abundance: -
j_gene: TRBJ1-2
v_gene: TRBV7-2
CDR3aa: CATHVRRTGGNYGYTF
CDR3nt: TGTGCCACCCACGTCCGTAGGACAGGGGGGAATTATGGCTACACCTTC

d_gene: TRBD2
abundance: -
j_gene: TRBJ2-1
v_gene: TRBV9
CDR3aa: CASSVGSSSGSSEQFF
CDR3nt: TGTGCCAGCAGCGTAGGTTCGTCTAGCGGGAGCTCTGAGCAGTTCTTC

d_gene: TRBD1
abundance: -
j_gene: TRBJ2-7
v_gene: TRBV7-8
CDR3aa: CASSYPDRGEREQYF
CDR3nt: TGTGCCAGCAGCTACCCGGACAGGGGGGAACGGGAGCAGTACTTC

d_gene: TRBD1
abundance: -
j_gene: TRBJ2-3
v_gene: TRBV7-9
CDR3aa: CASSRGQGASDTQYF
CDR3nt: TGTGCCAGCAGCCGAGGACAGGGGGCCTCAGATACGCAGTATTTT

d_gene: -
abundance: -
j_gene: TRBJ2-7
v_gene: TRBV19
CDR3aa: CASSIRITYEQYF
CDR3nt: TGTGCCAGTAGTATCCGAATAACATACGAGCAGTACTTC

d_gene: -
abundance: -
j_gene: TRBJ2-1
v_gene: TRBV6-1
CDR3aa: CASSIAAYNEQFF
CDR3nt: TGTGCCAGCAGTATAGCGGCTTACAATGAGCAGTTCTTC

d_gene: -
abundance: -
j_gene: TRBJ2-2
v_gene: TRBV7-9
CDR3aa: CASSWRRSGELFF
CDR3nt: TGTGCCAGCAGCTGGCGGCGTTCCGGGGAGCTGTTTTTT

d_gene: -
abundance: -
j_gene: TRBJ2-1
v_gene: TRBV18
CDR3aa: CASSIQDPSYNEQFF
CDR3nt: TGTGCCAGCTCCATCCAGGACCCTTCCTACAATGAGCAGTTCTTC

d_gene: -
abundance: -
j_gene: TRBJ1-4
v_gene: TRBV27
CDR3aa: CASSLSRGVNEKLFF
CDR3nt: TGTGCCAGCAGTTTATCGCGAGGAGTTAATGAAAAACTGTTTTTT

d_gene: -
abundance: -
j_gene: TRBJ1-3
v_gene: TRBV11-3
CDR3aa: CASSISSGNTIYF
CDR3nt: TGTGCCAGCAGCATTTCATCTGGAAACACCATATATTTT

d_gene: -
abundance: -
j_gene: TRBJ2-7
v_gene: TRBV2
CDR3aa: CASSAPSPGQCF
CDR3nt: TGTGCCAGCAGTGCTCCCTCCCCAGGGCAGTGCTTC

d_gene: -
abundance: once
j_gene: TRBJ1-4
v_gene: TRBV5-6
CDR3aa: CASSRLLVREFF
CDR3nt: TGTGCCAGCAGCAGACTCCTCGTTAGGGAGTTTTTT

d_gene: TRBD1
abundance: -
j_gene: TRBJ2-7
v_gene: TRBV5-6
CDR3aa: CASSFTVAGGGEQYF
CDR3nt: TGTGCCAGCAGCTTTACTGTCGCAGGGGGCGGCGAGCAGTACTTC